Listed here are 18 T cell receptor beta chains from one sample, sequenced in a study of shared clonotypes between healthy human individuals. TCRdb's table, derived via immunoSEQ multiplex PCR, lists solely in-frame clones and lacks some. The sample consists of about 2 million clones, roughly 94% of them appearing once. Specimen: naive CD4+ T cells sorted from blood. As to subset: CD45RA+ positively selected. The receptors stem from a man aged 18-30 years in good health.

This chain links TRBV10-3 with TRBJ2-3, with 7 bases that match TRBD1. V shed 6 bases, J shed 0 bases, and the junction held 6 bases outside the gene matches. The CDR3 sequence is 15 residues long. CDR1 ENHRY and CDR2 SYGVKD come from the germline V gene. The DNA of the CDR3 is TGTGCCATCAGCACAAAGACAGGGAGCACAGATACGCAGTATTTT. Protein sequence: CAISTKTGSTDTQYF.

The chain has TRBV6-5 and TRBJ2-3; D gene ambiguous. The V and J ends lost 5 bases and 4 bases respectively, with 16 bases between them. The CDR3 consists of 15 residues. Germline V gene data show CDR1 as MNHEY and CDR2 as SVGAGI. The CDR3 DNA follows: TGTGCCAGCAGTAAGACGGAGACTCGGGCAGATACGCAGTATTTT. Protein sequence: CASSKTETRADTQYF.

The chain combines TRBV2 with TRBJ1-5; D is unclear. Trimming cost V 4 bases and J 3 bases, with 10 bases left between them. This CDR3 spans 14 amino acids. Germline V CDR1 and CDR2: SNHLY, FYNNEI. The CDR3: CASSVGRANQPQHF. The CDR3, as DNA: TGTGCCAGCAGTGTAGGGCGGGCCAATCAGCCCCAGCATTTT.

The chain recombines TRBV5-4 with TRBJ1-1; no firm D call. Germline V gene data show CDR1 as SGHNT and CDR2 as YYREEE (reference sequence). This CDR3 contains 15 residues. Trimming stripped 0 bases from V and 6 bases from J, with 15 bases between. For the CDR3, the DNA is TGTGCCAGCAGCTTGGCCTTATTTCCGTCCGCTGAAGCTTTCTTT. Protein sequence: CASSLALFPSAEAFF.

The rearrangement joins TRBV10-2 to TRBJ1-2; possibly TRBD1 for D (6 bases). V gave up 3 bases and J gave up 3 bases, with 8 bases separating them. CDR1 WSHSY and CDR2 SAAADI come from the germline V gene. This CDR3 has 13 residues. CDR3 loop: CASSDRGDYGYTF. CDR3 sequence (DNA): TGCGCCAGCAGTGACAGGGGTGACTATGGCTACACCTTC.

CDR3 sequence (DNA): TGTGCCAGCAGCAGGGACATACCTAATGAAAAACTGTTTTTT. Translation gives CASSRDIPNEKLFF. The chain carries TRBV9 and TRBJ1-4, with D perhaps matching TRBD1 (6 bases). The germline V gene has CDR1 SGDLS and CDR2 YYNGEE. This CDR3 is built from 14 residues. The ends were cut back, 4 bases at V and 3 bases at J, with 10 bases in the middle.

The chain couples TRBV6-5 to TRBJ1-1; D gene unclear. Trimming removed 6 bases from V and 3 bases from J, with 14 bases in between. This CDR3 spans 14 amino acids. Per germline, CDR1 MNHEY and CDR2 SVGAGI. CDR3 bases: TGTGCCAGCAGAAGTTCCAAATGGTACACTGAAGCTTTCTTT. Translating gives CASRSSKWYTEAFF.

This clone was seen just once. V usage is TRBV18 and J usage is TRBJ2-7, with 7 bases matching TRBD1. The CDR3 spans 16 residues. Germline values: CDR1 KGHSH, CDR2 LQKENI. Trimming at V came to 0 bases and at J to 6 bases, leaving 11 bases not matched to a gene. The CDR3 nucleotides read TGTGCCAGCTCACCACCGTCCTTGGCAGGGGGTGCCGAGCAGTACTTC. Its protein is CASSPPSLAGGAEQYF.

This clone was recorded only once. The J gene is TRBJ2-2, the V gene TRBV6-1; 8 nucleotides match TRBD1. Germline-derived CDR1 and CDR2 are MNHNS and SASEGT. Trimming at V came to 4 bases and at J to 4 bases, leaving 5 bases not matched to a gene. CDR3 length: 15 amino acids. CDR3 in DNA: TGTGCCAGCAGTGGAGGACAGGGTCGCACCGGGGAGCTGTTTTTT. Amino acids: CASSGGQGRTGELFF.

V and J are TRBV2 and TRBJ2-5; the D is unclear. The CDR3 consists of 13 residues. The V gene's germline CDR1 is SNHLY and CDR2 FYNNEI. Trimming took off 6 bases at V and 5 bases at J, with 13 bases between the two ends. This CDR3 is CASSPNPFETQYF. The CDR3 DNA is TGTGCCAGCAGCCCAAACCCATTTGAGACCCAGTACTTC.

This clone came up once. This chain joins TRBV28 and TRBJ2-7; unclear D gene. CDR3 length: 14 residues. The germline V gene has CDR1 MDHEN and CDR2 SYDVKM. Trimming pared 4 bases from V and 2 bases from J, leaving 12 bases between. The CDR3, as DNA: TGTGCCAGCAGTTCTCCCCAACCTACCTACGAGCAGTACTTC. This translates into CASSSPQPTYEQYF.

V gene TRBV5-1 combines with J gene TRBJ2-1; D is unclear. V lost 3 bases and J 3 bases, leaving 10 bases between the germline ends. CDR1 is SGHRS and CDR2 is YFSETQ in the germline V gene. CDR3 size: 14 residues. CDR3 nucleotides: TGCGCCAGCAGCTATACTACGGACTACAATGAGCAGTTCTTC. It encodes CASSYTTDYNEQFF.

The gene calls are TRBV19 and TRBJ1-1; no clear D. Germline CDR1 and CDR2: LNHDA and SQIVND (reference sequence). Between the trimmed V and J ends, which lost 7 bases and 4 bases, there was a span of 13 bases. The length of the CDR3 is 13 residues. The CDR3 loop is CASTRAQSTEAFF. The CDR3 nucleotides are TGTGCCAGTACCCGGGCCCAAAGCACTGAAGCTTTCTTT.

The chain carries TRBV4-3 and TRBJ2-7; a possible D gene is TRBD2 (6 bases). From germline, CDR1 is LGHNA and CDR2 YSLEER. The CDR3 sequence is 16 residues long. V lost 1 base, J lost 1 base, and 14 bases lay in between. The CDR3 bases are TGCGCCAGCAGCCAAGGAAGCGGGCCCGGGTCCTACGAGCAGTACTTC. Its translation: CASSQGSGPGSYEQYF.

V usage is TRBV5-4 and J usage is TRBJ2-5; TRBD1 is a possible D gene (5 bases). The CDR3 is 14 residues long. V was cut by 0 bases and J by 4 bases, with 10 bases left in between. Germline CDR1 reads SGHNT; CDR2 reads YYREEE (reference sequence). The CDR3 is CASSLGQPRETQYF. The DNA of the CDR3 is TGTGCCAGCAGCTTGGGACAGCCGAGAGAGACCCAGTACTTC.

The J gene is TRBJ2-5, the V gene TRBV29-1, with 8 nucleotides matching TRBD1. From germline, CDR1 is SQVTM and CDR2 ANQGSEA. J gave up 3 bases and V 7 bases, and 7 bases lay outside the gene matches. This CDR3 spans 13 amino acids. The CDR3 bases are TGCAGCGCCAGACTGGACAGGGAAGAGACCCAGTACTTC. The encoded protein is CSARLDREETQYF.

V and J are TRBV2 and TRBJ2-2; D not certain. The V gene lost 2 bases and the J gene lost 0 bases, with 7 bases spanning the gap. The V gene's germline CDR1 is SNHLY and CDR2 FYNNEI. This CDR3 contains 15 residues. The CDR3 loop is CASSELGSNTGELFF. The CDR3 DNA sequence: TGTGCCAGCAGTGAATTAGGCTCGAACACCGGGGAGCTGTTTTTT.

The chain uses TRBV30 and TRBJ1-1, with 8 bases lining up with TRBD1. Germline V gives CDR1 GTSNPN, CDR2 SVGIG (reference sequence). V was clipped by 2 bases and J by 4 bases; unmatched bases: 3. The CDR3 runs 13 residues. CDR3 nucleotide sequence: TGTGCCTGGAGTACCGACAGGGGCACTGAAGCTTTCTTT. It codes for CAWSTDRGTEAFF. The variable domain in full, completed from reference TRBV30 and TRBJ1-1, reads SQTIHQWPATLVQPVGSPLSLECTVEGTSNPNLYWYRQAAGRGLQLLFYSVGIGQISSEVPQNLSASRPQDRQFILSSKKLLLSDSGFYLCAWSTDRGTEAFFGQGTRLTVV.